This passage covers 10 T cell receptor beta chains from one sample sequenced in a study of CD8 T cells in ankylosing spondylitis (dated by TCRdb to about 2017). The protocol used for the library was 5' RACE. For sequencing, an Illumina HiSeq 2500 was employed. TCRdb reanalyzed the raw reads on its own, using fastp at Q25 for trimming and MiXCR for clone calling, and kept in-frame beta chains. One record per CDR3 amino acid sequence lists the most common genes and DNA. The sample records some 120,000 distinct CDR3 sequences, approximately 6.8% of which are singletons. 10% to 15% of the sample is held by the ten biggest clonotypes. The sample comprised blood, either unsorted or a sorted T cell fraction (not recorded which). These receptors were collected from a male donor with ankylosing spondylitis or in good health (not recorded which).

This clonotype appeared many times. The chain carries TRBV5-1 and TRBJ1-2; D unresolved. V lost 2 bases, J lost 7 bases, and 9 bases lay in between. This CDR3 contains 12 residues. From germline, CDR1 is SGHRS and CDR2 YFSETQ. The CDR3 here is CASSLSGGGYTF. The CDR3 DNA reads as TGCGCCAGCAGCTTATCGGGCGGTGGCTACACCTTC.

This clonotype was recorded at least ten times. The V call is TRBV5-1, the J call TRBJ2-1, with no clear D. Germline V gene data show CDR1 as SGHRS and CDR2 as YFSETQ. This CDR3 is built from 14 residues. Trimming stripped 0 bases from V and 5 bases from J, with 9 bases between. The CDR3 DNA sequence: TGCGCCAGCAGCTTGGAGGCCCGGAACAATGAGCAGTTCTTC. As protein: CASSLEARNNEQFF. Supplemented by reference TRBV5-1 and TRBJ2-1, the full variable domain reads KAGVTQTPRYLIKTRGQQVTLSCSPISGHRSVSWYQQTPGQGLQFLFEYFSETQRNKGNFPGRFSGRQFSNSRSEMNVSTLELGDSALYLCASSLEARNNEQFFGPGTRLTVL.

This clonotype was seen ten or more times. The chain carries TRBV7-2 and TRBJ2-1, with 10 bases matching TRBD2. In germline, CDR1 is SGHTA, CDR2 FQGNSA. The CDR3 loop spans 22 amino acids. V trimming: 2 bases; J trimming: 4 bases; junction bases outside the gene matches: 23. The CDR3 coding sequence is TGTGCCAGCAGCTTATTAGGTCTAGCGGGGGCCCATAGCCGATCGATGTACAATGAGCAGTTCTTC. The encoded protein is CASSLLGLAGAHSRSMYNEQFF.

This clonotype was seen repeatedly, ten times or more. The genes are TRBV7-2 and TRBJ2-7; weak D call: TRBD1 (6 bases). This CDR3 is built from 16 residues. V lost 1 base, J lost 0 bases, and 13 bases lay in between. Germline V gene data show CDR1 as SGHTA and CDR2 as FQGNSA. The DNA of the CDR3 is TGTGCCAGCAGCTTAGGCCAGGGGTATAGCTCCTACGAGCAGTACTTC. The encoded protein is CASSLGQGYSSYEQYF.

Many counts were recorded for this clonotype. The CDR3 DNA reads as TGCGCCAGCAGCACGGTCAGGGGATTCCCCTACGAGCAGTACTTC. This translates into CASSTVRGFPYEQYF. The chain combines TRBV5-1 with TRBJ2-7; possible D gene TRBD1, 6 bases. Per the germline V gene, CDR1 is SGHRS and CDR2 is YFSETQ. The V end lost 4 bases, the J end lost 2 bases, and 16 bases lay between the germline ends. The CDR3 sequence is 15 residues long.

This clonotype occurred many times. V is TRBV5-1 and J is TRBJ1-1; 8 positions match TRBD1. Trimming removed 5 bases from V and 13 bases from J; junction bases left unmatched: 10. The CDR3 length is 12 residues. Germline CDR1 reads SGHRS; CDR2 reads YFSETQ. This CDR3 reads CASSQWGQASFF. The CDR3 DNA sequence: TGCGCCAGCAGTCAGTGGGGACAGGCCAGTTTCTTT.

This clonotype has at least ten counts. This chain joins TRBV6-2 or TRBV6-3 and TRBJ2-3; TRBD2 matches 10 bases. Germline V lookup: CDR1 MNHEY, CDR2 SVGEGT. The CDR3 is 15 residues long. V was clipped by 6 bases and J by 0 bases; unmatched bases: 3. In DNA, the CDR3 is TGTGCCAGCAGGAAACTAGCGGGGAGCACAGATACGCAGTATTTT. It codes for CASRKLAGSTDTQYF.

This clonotype was detected many times. The rearrangement uses TRBV6-1 and TRBJ2-1; D remains ambiguous. Looked up from germline, CDR1 is MNHNS and CDR2 is SASEGT. V lost 3 bases, J lost 5 bases, and 5 bases lay in between. CDR3 length: 12 amino acids. The CDR3 region has the DNA TGTGCCAGCAGTGACTTGAACAATGAGCAGTTCTTC. Amino acid sequence: CASSDLNNEQFF.

This clonotype appeared many times. The J gene is TRBJ1-1, the V gene TRBV20-1; 7 positions match TRBD1. The CDR3 spans 12 residues. Germline V gene lookup returns CDR1 DFQATT and CDR2 SNEGSKA (reference sequence). V lost 6 bases and J lost 8; bases outside the gene matches: 9. As DNA, the CDR3 is TGCAGTGCCCCCCGTGGGGACAGCGAAGCTTTCTTT. Translated, it gives CSAPRGDSEAFF.

This clonotype was observed at least ten times. This chain joins TRBV6-2 or TRBV6-3 and TRBJ2-1, with TRBD1 identical over 8 bases. V shed 6 bases, J shed 6 bases, and the junction held 4 bases outside the gene matches. The CDR3 totals 13 residues. The germline CDR1 and CDR2 sequences are MNHEY and SVGEGT. The chain's CDR3 is CASRPTGVNEQFF. The DNA of the CDR3 is TGTGCCAGCAGGCCGACAGGGGTCAATGAGCAGTTCTTC.